One TCR beta chain is described in this entry. Assay: immunoSEQ multiplex PCR; the TCRdb copy retains only in-frame clones and omits some. This sample has 2 million to 2.5 million clones, with 92% found just once. The source of the sample is a study of shared clonotypes between healthy human individuals. The V gene's germline CDR1 is SNHLY and CDR2 FYNNEI. J gave up 3 bases and V 10 bases, and 19 bases lay outside the gene matches. The CDR3 is 18 amino acids. The sequenced sample was naive CD4+ T cells from PBMCs. Subset: CD45RA+ positively selected. The chain joins TRBV2 to TRBJ2-7, with TRBD2 identical over 12 bases. The sequence derives from a man younger than 35 in good health. Some clones in this sample may be carry-over from other donors' samples. The CDR3, as DNA: TGTGCCACACTACCCGCACCGGGACTAGCGGGCCGGGACTACGAGCAGTACTTC. It yields the protein CATLPAPGLAGRDYEQYF.